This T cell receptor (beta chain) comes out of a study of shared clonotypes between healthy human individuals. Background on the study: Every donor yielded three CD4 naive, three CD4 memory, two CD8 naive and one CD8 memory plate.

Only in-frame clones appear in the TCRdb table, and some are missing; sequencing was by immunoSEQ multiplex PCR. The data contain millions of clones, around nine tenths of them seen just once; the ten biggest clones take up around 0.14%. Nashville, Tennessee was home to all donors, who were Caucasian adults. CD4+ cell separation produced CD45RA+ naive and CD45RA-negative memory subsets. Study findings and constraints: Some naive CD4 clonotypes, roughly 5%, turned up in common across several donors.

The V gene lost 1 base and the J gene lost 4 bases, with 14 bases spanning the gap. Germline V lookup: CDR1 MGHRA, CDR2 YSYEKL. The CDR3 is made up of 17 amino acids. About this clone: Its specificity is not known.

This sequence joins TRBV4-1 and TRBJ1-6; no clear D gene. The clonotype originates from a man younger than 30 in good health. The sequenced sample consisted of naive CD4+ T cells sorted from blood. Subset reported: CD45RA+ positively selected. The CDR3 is CASSQGTTPSYNSPLHF. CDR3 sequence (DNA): TGCGCCAGCAGCCAAGGGACTACTCCTAGTTATAATTCACCCCTCCACTTT.